This TCR beta chain was sequenced for a study of cytomegalovirus exposure and HLA in healthy donors. The study, taken as a whole, reports: As a later analysis showed, several of the most significant clusters appeared to be linked to common viral pathogens.

Germline V lookup: CDR1 SGHNT, CDR2 YENEEA. The CDR3 length is 17 residues. Trimming cost V 5 bases and J 1 base; bases outside gene matches: 7. 60 Vbeta and 13 Jbeta primers were used in PCR. The table came from immunoSEQ multiplex PCR; TCRdb's copy has only in-frame clones and leaves some out. Of roughly 150,000 clones listed, more than 60% are singletons. Of note for this clone: The antigen remains unidentified.

V is TRBV11-3 and J is TRBJ1-3; 11 nucleotides line up with TRBD1. The clonotype originates from a young man in good health and CMV-seropositive. The sequencing sample was made of PBMCs. The CDR3 sequence is CASSRDRGKYSGNTIYF. In DNA, the CDR3 is TGTGCCAGCAGCCGGGACAGGGGGAAATATTCTGGAAACACCATATATTTT.